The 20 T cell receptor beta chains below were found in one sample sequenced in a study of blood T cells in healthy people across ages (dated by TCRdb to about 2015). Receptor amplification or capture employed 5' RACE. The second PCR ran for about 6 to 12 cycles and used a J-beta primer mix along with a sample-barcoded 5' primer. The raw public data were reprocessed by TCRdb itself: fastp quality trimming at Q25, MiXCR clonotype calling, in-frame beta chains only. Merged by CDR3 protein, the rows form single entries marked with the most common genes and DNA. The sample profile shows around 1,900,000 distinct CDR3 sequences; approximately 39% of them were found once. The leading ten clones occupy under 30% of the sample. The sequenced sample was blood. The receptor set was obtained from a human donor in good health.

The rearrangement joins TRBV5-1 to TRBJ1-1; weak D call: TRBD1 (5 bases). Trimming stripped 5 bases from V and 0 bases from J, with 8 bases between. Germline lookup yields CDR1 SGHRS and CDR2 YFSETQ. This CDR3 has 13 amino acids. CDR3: CASRLDMNTEAFF. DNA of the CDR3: TGCGCCAGCAGGCTGGACATGAACACTGAAGCTTTCTTT.

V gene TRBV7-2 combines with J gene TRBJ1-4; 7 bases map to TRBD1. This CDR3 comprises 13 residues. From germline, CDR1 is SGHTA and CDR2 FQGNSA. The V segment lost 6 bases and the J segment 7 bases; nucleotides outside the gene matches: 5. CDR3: CASRNRGFEKLFF. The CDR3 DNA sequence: TGTGCCAGCAGAAACAGGGGTTTTGAAAAACTGTTTTTT.

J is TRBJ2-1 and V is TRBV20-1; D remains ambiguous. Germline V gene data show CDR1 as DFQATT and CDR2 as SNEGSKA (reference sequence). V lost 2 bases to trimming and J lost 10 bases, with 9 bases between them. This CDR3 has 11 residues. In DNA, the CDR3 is TGCAGTGCTAGATACGGTATAGAGCAGTTCTTC. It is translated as CSARYGIEQFF.

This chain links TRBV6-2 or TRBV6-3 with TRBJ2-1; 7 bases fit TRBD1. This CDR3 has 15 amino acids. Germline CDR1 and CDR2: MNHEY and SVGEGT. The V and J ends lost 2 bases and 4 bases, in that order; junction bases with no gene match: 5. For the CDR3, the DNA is TGTGCCAGCAGTTACAGACAGGGCGCGTACAATGAGCAGTTCTTC. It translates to CASSYRQGAYNEQFF.

The CDR3 region has the DNA TGCGCCAGCAGCTTCCCCAAGAGGAGCGGGGGGCCACACAATGAGCAGTTCTTC. This codes for CASSFPKRSGGPHNEQFF. The chain couples TRBV5-1 to TRBJ2-1, with 9 bases that match TRBD2. The V and J ends lost 2 bases and 5 bases, in that order; junction bases with no gene match: 14. The CDR3 covers 18 residues. Germline CDR1 and CDR2: SGHRS and YFSETQ.

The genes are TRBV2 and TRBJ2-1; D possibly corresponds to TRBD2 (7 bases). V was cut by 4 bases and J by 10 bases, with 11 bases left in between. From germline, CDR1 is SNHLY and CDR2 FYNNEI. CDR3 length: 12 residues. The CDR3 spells CASSGTRGEQFF. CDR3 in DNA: TGTGCCAGCAGTGGGACTAGGGGGGAGCAGTTCTTC.

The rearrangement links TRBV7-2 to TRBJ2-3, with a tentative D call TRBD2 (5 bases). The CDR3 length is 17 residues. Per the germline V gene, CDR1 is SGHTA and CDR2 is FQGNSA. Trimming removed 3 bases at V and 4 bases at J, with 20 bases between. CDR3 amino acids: CASSLNDYWAIPDTQYF. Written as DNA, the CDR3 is TGTGCCAGCAGCTTGAACGACTATTGGGCCATCCCAGATACGCAGTATTTT.

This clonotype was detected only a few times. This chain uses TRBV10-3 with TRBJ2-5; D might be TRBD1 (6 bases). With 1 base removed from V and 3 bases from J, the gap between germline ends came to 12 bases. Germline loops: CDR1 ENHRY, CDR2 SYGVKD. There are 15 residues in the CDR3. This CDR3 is CAISEWQGSKETQYF. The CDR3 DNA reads TGTGCCATCAGTGAGTGGCAGGGGAGTAAAGAGACCCAGTACTTC.

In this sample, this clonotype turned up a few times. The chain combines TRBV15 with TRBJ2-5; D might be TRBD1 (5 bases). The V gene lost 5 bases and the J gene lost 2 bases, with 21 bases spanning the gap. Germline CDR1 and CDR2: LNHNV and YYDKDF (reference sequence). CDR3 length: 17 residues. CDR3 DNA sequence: TGTGCCACCAGCCCCCAGGGTTCGGGCAGGGTACAAGAGACCCAGTACTTC. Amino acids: CATSPQGSGRVQETQYF. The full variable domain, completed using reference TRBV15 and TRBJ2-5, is DAMVIQNPRYQVTQFGKPVTLSCSQTLNHNVMYWYQQKSSQAPKLLFHYYDKDFNNEADTPDNFQSRRPNTSFCFLDIRSPGLGDTAMYLCATSPQGSGRVQETQYFGPGTRLLVL.

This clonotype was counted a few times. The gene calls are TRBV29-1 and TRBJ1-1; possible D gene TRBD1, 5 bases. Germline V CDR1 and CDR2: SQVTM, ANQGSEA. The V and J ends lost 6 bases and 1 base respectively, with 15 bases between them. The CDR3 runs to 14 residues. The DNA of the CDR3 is TGCAGCGTCGGGGGTGGAGGGACGAACACTGAAGCTTTCTTT. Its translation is CSVGGGGTNTEAFF.

Here the CDR3 DNA reads TGTGCCAGCAGCTTCGACGGGGGGGTAGCGTTCTTC. Its protein is CASSFDGGVAFF. The chain combines TRBV7-9 with TRBJ2-1, with 8 bases lining up with TRBD2. The CDR3 runs 12 residues. Trimming cost V 3 bases and J 15 bases; bases outside gene matches: 7. CDR1 is SEHNR and CDR2 is FQNEAQ in the germline V gene (reference sequence).

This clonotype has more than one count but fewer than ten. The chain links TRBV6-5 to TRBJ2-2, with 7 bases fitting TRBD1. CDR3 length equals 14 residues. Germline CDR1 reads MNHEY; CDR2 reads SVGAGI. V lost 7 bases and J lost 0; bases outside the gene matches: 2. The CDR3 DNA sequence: TGTGCCAGCAAGGGACAGTCGAACACCGGGGAGCTGTTTTTT. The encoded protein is CASKGQSNTGELFF.

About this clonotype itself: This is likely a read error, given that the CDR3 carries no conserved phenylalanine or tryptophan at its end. The CDR3 DNA follows: TGTGCCAGCAGCGCAAGAAGCGTTGAGCGGGCCACAGATACGCAGTATATT. The encoded protein is CASSARSVERATDTQYI. The chain combines TRBV9 with TRBJ2-3; a possible D gene is TRBD2 (6 bases). The CDR3 is 17 residues long. Trimming pared 3 bases from V and 2 bases from J, leaving 19 bases between. The germline gives CDR1 SGDLS, CDR2 YYNGEE.

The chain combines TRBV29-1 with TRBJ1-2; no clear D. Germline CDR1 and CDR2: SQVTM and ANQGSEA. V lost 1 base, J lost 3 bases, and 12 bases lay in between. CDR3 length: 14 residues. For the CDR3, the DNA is TGCAGCGTTGAAGTTCCAGTCGGTGACTATGGCTACACCTTC. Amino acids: CSVEVPVGDYGYTF.

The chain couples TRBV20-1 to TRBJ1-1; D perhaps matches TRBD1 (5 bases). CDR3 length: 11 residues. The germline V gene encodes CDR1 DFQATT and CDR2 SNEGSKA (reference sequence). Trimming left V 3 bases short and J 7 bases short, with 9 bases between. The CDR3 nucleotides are TGCAGTGCTAGCGGGGGAGTTGAAGCTTTCTTT. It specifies CSASGGVEAFF.

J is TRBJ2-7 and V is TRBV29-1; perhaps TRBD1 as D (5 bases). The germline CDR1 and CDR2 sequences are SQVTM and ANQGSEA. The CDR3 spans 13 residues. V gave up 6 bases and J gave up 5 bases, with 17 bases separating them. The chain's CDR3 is CSVNVQGWHEQYF. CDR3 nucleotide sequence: TGCAGCGTGAATGTCCAGGGTTGGCACGAGCAGTACTTC.

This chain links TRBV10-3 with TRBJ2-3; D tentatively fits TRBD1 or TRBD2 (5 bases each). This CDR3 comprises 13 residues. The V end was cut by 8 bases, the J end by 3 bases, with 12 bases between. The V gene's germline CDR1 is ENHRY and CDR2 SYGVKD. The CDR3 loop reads CAIRRGETDTQYF. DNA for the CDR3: TGTGCCATCCGAAGAGGGGAAACAGATACGCAGTATTTT.

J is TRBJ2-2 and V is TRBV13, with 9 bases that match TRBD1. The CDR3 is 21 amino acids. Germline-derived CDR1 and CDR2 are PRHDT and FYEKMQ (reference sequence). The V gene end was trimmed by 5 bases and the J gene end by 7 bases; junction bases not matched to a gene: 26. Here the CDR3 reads CASSPGWDLGRGTGFGGELFF. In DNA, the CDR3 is TGTGCCAGCAGCCCAGGTTGGGATCTGGGCAGAGGGACAGGGTTCGGCGGGGAGCTGTTTTTT.

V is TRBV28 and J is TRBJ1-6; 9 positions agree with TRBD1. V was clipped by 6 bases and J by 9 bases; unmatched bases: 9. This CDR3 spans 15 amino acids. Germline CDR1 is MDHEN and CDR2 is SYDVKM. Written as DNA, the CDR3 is TGTGCCAGCAGCTGGGGACAGGGTACGGGTTCACCCCTCCACTTT. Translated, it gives CASSWGQGTGSPLHF.

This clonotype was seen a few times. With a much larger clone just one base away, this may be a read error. This CDR3 reads CASSLGQEETQFF. The CDR3 bases are TGTGCCAGCAGTTTGGGACAGGAAGAGACCCAGTTCTTC. This chain links TRBV12-3 or TRBV12-4 with TRBJ2-5, with 8 bases matching TRBD1. The end of the DNA fits TRBJ2-1 better, so the J call may be wrong. The CDR3 spans 13 residues.